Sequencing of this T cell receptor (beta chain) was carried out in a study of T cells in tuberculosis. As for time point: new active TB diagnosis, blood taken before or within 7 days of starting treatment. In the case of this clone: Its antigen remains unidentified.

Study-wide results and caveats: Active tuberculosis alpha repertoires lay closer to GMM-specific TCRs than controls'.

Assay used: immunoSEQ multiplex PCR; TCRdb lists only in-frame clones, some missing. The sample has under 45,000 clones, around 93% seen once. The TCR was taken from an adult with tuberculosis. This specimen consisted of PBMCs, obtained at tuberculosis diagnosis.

CDR3 nucleotide sequence: TGTGCCAGCAGGGGACGGGACAGGGGCTCGGAAGAGCAGTACGTC. Its protein is CASRGRDRGSEEQYV. V is TRBV6-1 and J is TRBJ2-7; 10 bases line up with TRBD1. Germline-derived CDR1 and CDR2 are MNHNS and SASEGT. This CDR3 has 15 amino acids. V gave up 6 bases and J gave up 7 bases; unmatched junction bases: 12.